The sequence of this TCR beta chain was determined in a study of regulatory T cells in long-lasting Graves disease. This CDR3 contains 14 residues. Trimming removed 6 bases from V and 3 bases from J; junction bases left unmatched: 6. Looked up from germline, CDR1 is DFQATT and CDR2 is SNEGSKA (reference sequence). Stated time point: newly diagnosed GD, antithyroid drugs for less than 3 months. Preparation of the TCR library used RNA extracted from PBMCs. Both iRepertoire HTBI primers and Arm-PCR of CDR3 regions were used to build the TCR beta libraries. TCRdb passed the multiplex PCR reads through MiXCR, listing each CDR3 protein once. Here the sample spans fewer than 650,000 distinct CDR3 sequences, roughly 16% being singletons. This clonotype was detected a few times. The same data also contributed to another study, on T cells in Graves' hyperthyroidism and ophthalmopathy.

The receptor comes from a man in his late teens or twenties with Graves disease. Sequencing used peripheral blood mononuclear cells (PBMCs), obtained at new diagnosis, from a patient treated with antithyroid drugs. This chain links TRBV20-1 with TRBJ2-2; 8 bases align to TRBD1. As DNA, the CDR3 is TGCAGTGCGCGGACAGGGTGGGACACCGGGGAGCTGTTTTTT. Translation gives CSARTGWDTGELFF.